This T cell receptor beta chain emerged from a study of OX40 agonist ivuxolimab in advanced cancers. The assay was immunoSEQ multiplex PCR, and TCRdb's table has in-frame clones only and misses some. The table includes 53,000 or so clones, 93% detected once. Study-level points and caveats: Some of the lowest clonal expansion was seen in partial responders at 0.1-3.0 mg/kg.

The germline V gene has CDR1 MNHEY and CDR2 SVGAGI. V lost 4 bases and J lost 5; bases outside the gene matches: 5. The CDR3 loop spans 14 amino acids. Concerning this clone itself: Its antigen remains unknown.

Source: CD4+ or CD8+ T cells sorted from blood, taken in a trial of the OX40 agonist ivuxolimab. This TCR was sampled from an adult with an advanced solid tumor such as melanoma, head and neck, liver or kidney cancer. The rearrangement joins TRBV6-5 to TRBJ2-7, with 10 nucleotides matching TRBD2. The CDR3 reads CASSSSSGSHEQYF. The DNA for the CDR3 is TGTGCCAGCAGTTCCTCTAGCGGGAGTCACGAGCAGTACTTC.